This is a list of T cell receptor beta chains from one sample in a study of blood T cells in healthy people across ages. Each CDR3 protein is one row after TCRdb ran MiXCR on the 5' RACE reads. The sample lists 1.5 million to 2 million distinct CDR3 sequences, around 48% seen once, with roughly 2% in the top ten. The specimen sequenced was blood. These receptors were taken from a middle-aged woman in good health. Each CDR3 is given with its conserved first and last residue. The order of the fields is J gene, clone size, V gene, D gene, CDR3 protein, CDR3 DNA. A D gene is named only where the DNA matches it firmly. Clone size is stated in some rows and not others, as once, few, many or a class when expanded.

j_gene: TRBJ2-7; abundance: -; v_gene: TRBV6-6; d_gene: -; CDR3aa: CATLADSSYEQYF; CDR3nt: TGTGCCACCCTTGCGGATAGCTCCTACGAGCAGTACTTC
j_gene: TRBJ2-4; abundance: -; v_gene: TRBV6-6; d_gene: -; CDR3aa: CANARDGFFLGDIQYF; CDR3nt: TGTGCAAATGCCAGGGACGGATTTTTTTTGGGGGACATTCAGTACTTC
j_gene: TRBJ1-2; abundance: -; v_gene: TRBV19; d_gene: -; CDR3aa: CASSIVGRPYNYGYTF; CDR3nt: TGTGCCAGTAGTATAGTGGGGAGACCTTATAACTATGGCTACACCTTC
j_gene: TRBJ2-7; abundance: -; v_gene: TRBV28; d_gene: -; CDR3aa: CASSPDGRLDINLSYEQYF; CDR3nt: TGTGCCAGCAGCCCTGACGGGAGACTAGATATCAACCTATCTTACGAGCAGTACTTC
j_gene: TRBJ2-7; abundance: once; v_gene: TRBV4-1; d_gene: TRBD2; CDR3aa: CASSQEASGGAGEQYF; CDR3nt: TGCGCCAGCAGCCAAGAGGCTAGCGGGGGGGCCGGCGAGCAGTACTTC
j_gene: TRBJ1-5; abundance: -; v_gene: TRBV28; d_gene: -; CDR3aa: CASSREHRFNQPQHF; CDR3nt: TGTGCCAGCAGCCGAGAACACAGGTTCAATCAGCCCCAGCATTTT
j_gene: TRBJ2-3; abundance: -; v_gene: TRBV15; d_gene: TRBD1; CDR3aa: CATDNRGVPDTQYF; CDR3nt: TGTGCCACCGATAACAGGGGAGTTCCAGATACGCAGTATTTT
j_gene: TRBJ2-3; abundance: few; v_gene: TRBV28; d_gene: TRBD2; CDR3aa: CASNVGGGVTDTQYF; CDR3nt: TGTGCCAGCAACGTTGGCGGGGGGGTAACAGATACGCAGTATTTT
j_gene: TRBJ2-3; abundance: -; v_gene: TRBV29-1; d_gene: -; CDR3aa: CSVAGLSTDTQYF; CDR3nt: TGCAGCGTGGCAGGACTTAGCACAGATACGCAGTATTTT
j_gene: TRBJ2-7; abundance: -; v_gene: TRBV29-1; d_gene: -; CDR3aa: CSVGSGGVIGNEQYF; CDR3nt: TGCAGCGTCGGGTCCGGAGGGGTTATTGGGAACGAGCAGTACTTC
j_gene: TRBJ2-7; abundance: -; v_gene: TRBV6-5; d_gene: TRBD1; CDR3aa: CASSYRGQMYEQYF; CDR3nt: TGTGCCAGCAGTTACCGGGGACAGATGTACGAGCAGTACTTC
j_gene: TRBJ1-2; abundance: -; v_gene: TRBV24-1; d_gene: TRBD1; CDR3aa: CATSDPRTGVGYTF; CDR3nt: TGTGCCACCAGTGACCCGCGGACAGGGGTCGGCTACACCTTC
j_gene: TRBJ2-5; abundance: -; v_gene: TRBV28; d_gene: TRBD2; CDR3aa: CASSFVPRAGGKETQYF; CDR3nt: TGTGCCAGCAGTTTTGTCCCACGGGCGGGGGGAAAAGAGACCCAGTACTTC
j_gene: TRBJ2-5; abundance: -; v_gene: TRBV9; d_gene: TRBD2; CDR3aa: CASSVSGGAAETQYF; CDR3nt: TGTGCCAGCAGCGTGAGCGGGGGGGCGGCAGAGACCCAGTACTTC
j_gene: TRBJ2-3; abundance: few; v_gene: TRBV5-1; d_gene: -; CDR3aa: CASRQGSDTQYF; CDR3nt: TGTGCCAGCAGGCAGGGTTCAGATACGCAGTATTTT
j_gene: TRBJ2-1; abundance: few; v_gene: TRBV29-1; d_gene: TRBD1; CDR3aa: CSATGQTNEQFF; CDR3nt: TGCAGCGCAACGGGACAGACCAATGAGCAGTTCTTC
j_gene: TRBJ2-1; abundance: -; v_gene: TRBV9; d_gene: TRBD2; CDR3aa: CASRYSGGPGSSYNEQFF; CDR3nt: TGTGCCAGCAGATATAGCGGGGGGCCCGGGAGCTCCTACAATGAGCAGTTCTTC
j_gene: TRBJ1-2; abundance: few; v_gene: TRBV12-5; d_gene: TRBD1; CDR3aa: CASGITNRGWNYGYTF; CDR3nt: TGTGCTAGTGGTATAACGAACAGGGGTTGGAACTATGGCTACACCTTC
j_gene: TRBJ2-1; abundance: -; v_gene: TRBV20-1; d_gene: TRBD2; CDR3aa: CSARRPSGGNEQFF; CDR3nt: TGCAGTGCTAGACGGCCTAGCGGGGGCAATGAGCAGTTCTTC
j_gene: TRBJ2-3; abundance: -; v_gene: TRBV29-1; d_gene: -; CDR3aa: CSVGQDPDTQYF; CDR3nt: TGCAGCGTTGGGCAGGACCCAGATACGCAGTATTTT
j_gene: TRBJ1-2; abundance: few; v_gene: TRBV6-6; d_gene: -; CDR3aa: CASSYNGVYGYTF; CDR3nt: TGTGCCAGCAGTTACAATGGGGTCTATGGCTACACCTTC
j_gene: TRBJ1-5; abundance: -; v_gene: TRBV28; d_gene: TRBD1; CDR3aa: CASSQTGVQPQHF; CDR3nt: TGTGCCAGCAGCCAGACAGGGGTGCAGCCCCAGCATTTT
j_gene: TRBJ1-4; abundance: -; v_gene: TRBV5-1; d_gene: -; CDR3aa: CASSSDRLGEKLFF; CDR3nt: TGCGCCAGCAGCTCGGACAGACTGGGTGAAAAACTGTTTTTT
j_gene: TRBJ2-3; abundance: -; v_gene: TRBV28; d_gene: -; CDR3aa: CASSPGGSTNTQYF; CDR3nt: TGTGCCAGCAGCCCAGGCGGATCTACGAATACGCAGTATTTT
j_gene: TRBJ2-5; abundance: -; v_gene: TRBV7-6; d_gene: -; CDR3aa: CASSSMTGVETQYF; CDR3nt: TGTGCCAGCAGCTCTATGACAGGCGTGGAGACCCAGTACTTC
j_gene: TRBJ1-5; abundance: few; v_gene: TRBV4-3; d_gene: -; CDR3aa: CASSQDEGIQPQHF; CDR3nt: TGCGCCAGCAGCCAAGATGAAGGGATTCAGCCCCAGCATTTT
j_gene: TRBJ2-5; abundance: -; v_gene: TRBV5-1; d_gene: -; CDR3aa: CASSSTNPTQETQYF; CDR3nt: TGCGCCAGCAGCTCCACTAACCCGACCCAAGAGACCCAGTACTTC
j_gene: TRBJ2-1; abundance: -; v_gene: TRBV20-1; d_gene: -; CDR3aa: CSARVGVNSYNEQFF; CDR3nt: TGCAGTGCTAGAGTGGGGGTAAACTCCTACAATGAGCAGTTCTTC
j_gene: TRBJ2-7; abundance: -; v_gene: TRBV10-3; d_gene: TRBD1; CDR3aa: CAIRSSTGLDEQYF; CDR3nt: TGTGCCATCAGGTCCTCGACAGGGTTAGACGAGCAGTACTTC
j_gene: TRBJ2-4; abundance: few; v_gene: TRBV5-1; d_gene: -; CDR3aa: CASSLADGGSKNIQYF; CDR3nt: TGCGCCAGCAGCTTGGCCGATGGGGGATCCAAAAACATTCAGTACTTC
j_gene: TRBJ1-5; abundance: -; v_gene: TRBV27; d_gene: -; CDR3aa: CASSSLLGANNFNQPQHF; CDR3nt: TGTGCCAGCAGTTCCCTCTTGGGGGCCAATAACTTCAATCAGCCCCAGCATTTT
j_gene: TRBJ2-1; abundance: -; v_gene: TRBV7-7; d_gene: TRBD2; CDR3aa: CASSDGLAGGYNEQFF; CDR3nt: TGTGCTAGCAGCGACGGCTTGGCGGGGGGTTACAATGAGCAGTTCTTC
j_gene: TRBJ1-2; abundance: few; v_gene: TRBV13; d_gene: -; CDR3aa: CASSGGGGDGYTF; CDR3nt: TGTGCCAGCAGCGGGGGTGGTGGGGATGGCTACACCTTC
j_gene: TRBJ2-5; abundance: few; v_gene: TRBV20-1; d_gene: -; CDR3aa: CSGRRWGDGTFGETQYF; CDR3nt: TGCAGCGGTCGCCGGTGGGGGGACGGTACCTTTGGGGAGACCCAGTACTTC
j_gene: TRBJ2-1; abundance: -; v_gene: TRBV4-3; d_gene: -; CDR3aa: CASSLVGWSSSYNEQFF; CDR3nt: TGCGCCAGCAGCCTGGTCGGGTGGAGCAGCTCCTACAATGAGCAGTTCTTC
j_gene: TRBJ2-7; abundance: few; v_gene: TRBV9; d_gene: -; CDR3aa: CASSADYSYEQYF; CDR3nt: TGTGCCAGCAGCGCTGACTACTCCTACGAGCAGTACTTC
j_gene: TRBJ2-3; abundance: few; v_gene: TRBV5-1; d_gene: TRBD1; CDR3aa: CASSQRDRTDTQYF; CDR3nt: TGCGCCAGCAGCCAGAGGGACAGAACAGATACGCAGTATTTT
j_gene: TRBJ2-7; abundance: -; v_gene: TRBV28; d_gene: -; CDR3aa: CTSRSSASYEQYF; CDR3nt: TGTACCAGCAGGTCTTCAGCTTCCTACGAGCAGTACTTC
j_gene: TRBJ2-1; abundance: -; v_gene: TRBV7-2; d_gene: -; CDR3aa: CASSLGNPTYYNEQFF; CDR3nt: TGTGCCAGCAGCTTGGGGAACCCGACCTACTACAATGAGCAGTTCTTC
j_gene: TRBJ2-7; abundance: few; v_gene: TRBV6-6; d_gene: -; CDR3aa: CASSEDGKGYEQYF; CDR3nt: TGTGCCAGCAGTGAGGACGGGAAAGGCTACGAGCAGTACTTC
j_gene: TRBJ1-2; abundance: -; v_gene: TRBV5-1; d_gene: -; CDR3aa: CASSLNENYGYTF; CDR3nt: TGCGCCAGCAGCTTGAATGAGAACTATGGCTACACCTTC
j_gene: TRBJ1-4; abundance: -; v_gene: TRBV2; d_gene: TRBD1; CDR3aa: CANRRQGISSEKLFF; CDR3nt: TGTGCCAACCGGAGACAGGGAATCTCCTCGGAAAAACTGTTTTTT
j_gene: TRBJ1-5; abundance: -; v_gene: TRBV5-5; d_gene: -; CDR3aa: CASSYSLGQHSNQPQHF; CDR3nt: TGTGCCAGCAGCTATAGCCTGGGCCAACATAGCAATCAGCCCCAGCATTTT